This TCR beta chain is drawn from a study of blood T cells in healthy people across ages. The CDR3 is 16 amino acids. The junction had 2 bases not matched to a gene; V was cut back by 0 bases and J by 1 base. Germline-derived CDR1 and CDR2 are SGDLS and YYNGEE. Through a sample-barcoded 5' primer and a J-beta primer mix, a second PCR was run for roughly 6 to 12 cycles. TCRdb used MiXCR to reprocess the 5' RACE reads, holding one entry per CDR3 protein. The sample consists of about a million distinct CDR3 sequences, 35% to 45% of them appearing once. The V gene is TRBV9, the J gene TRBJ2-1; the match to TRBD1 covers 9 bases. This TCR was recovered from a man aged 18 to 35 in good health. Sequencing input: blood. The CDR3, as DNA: TGTGCCAGCAGCGTAGCGACAGGGGGATCCTACAATGAGCAGTTCTTC. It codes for CASSVATGGSYNEQFF.